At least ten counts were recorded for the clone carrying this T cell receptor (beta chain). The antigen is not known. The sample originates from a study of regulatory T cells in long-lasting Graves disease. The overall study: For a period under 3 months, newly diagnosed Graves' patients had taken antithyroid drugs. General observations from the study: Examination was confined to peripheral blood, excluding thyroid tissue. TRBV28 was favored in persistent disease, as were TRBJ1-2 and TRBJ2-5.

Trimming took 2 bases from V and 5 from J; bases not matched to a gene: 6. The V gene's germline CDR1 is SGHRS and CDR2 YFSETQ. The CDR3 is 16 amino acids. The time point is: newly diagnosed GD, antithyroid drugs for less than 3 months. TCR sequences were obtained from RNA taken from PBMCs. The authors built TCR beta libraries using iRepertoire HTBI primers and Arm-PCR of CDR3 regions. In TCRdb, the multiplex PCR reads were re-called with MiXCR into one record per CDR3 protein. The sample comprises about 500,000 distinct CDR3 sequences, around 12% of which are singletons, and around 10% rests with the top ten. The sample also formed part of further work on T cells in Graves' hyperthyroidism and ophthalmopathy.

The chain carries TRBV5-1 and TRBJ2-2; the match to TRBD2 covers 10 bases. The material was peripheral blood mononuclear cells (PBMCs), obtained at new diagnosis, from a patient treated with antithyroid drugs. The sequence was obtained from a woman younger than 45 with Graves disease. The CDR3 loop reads CASSLGTSVRTGELFF. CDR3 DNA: TGCGCCAGCAGCTTAGGGACTAGCGTAAGGACCGGGGAGCTGTTTTTT.